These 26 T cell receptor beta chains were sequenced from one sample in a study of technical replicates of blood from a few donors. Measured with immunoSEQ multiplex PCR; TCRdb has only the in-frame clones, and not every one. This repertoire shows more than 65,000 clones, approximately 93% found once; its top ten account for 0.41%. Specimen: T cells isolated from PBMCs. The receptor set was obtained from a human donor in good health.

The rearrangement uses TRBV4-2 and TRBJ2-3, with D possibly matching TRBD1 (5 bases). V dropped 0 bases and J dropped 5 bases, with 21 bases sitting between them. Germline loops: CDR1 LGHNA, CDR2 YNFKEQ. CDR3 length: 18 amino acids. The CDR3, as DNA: TGTGCCAGCAGCCAAGATCGAAGGGAATCCCTAAGGGGAGATACGCAGTATTTT. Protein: CASSQDRRESLRGDTQYF.

The CDR3 loop is CASTGAGAWLGTEAFF. In DNA, the CDR3 is TGTGCCAGCACCGGAGCAGGGGCTTGGTTGGGGACTGAAGCTTTCTTT. The chain has TRBV25-1 and TRBJ1-1, with D perhaps TRBD1 (6 bases). Germline CDR1 reads MGHDK; CDR2 reads SYGVNS. V was trimmed by 7 bases and J by 5 bases, leaving 23 bases between them. The CDR3 totals 16 residues.

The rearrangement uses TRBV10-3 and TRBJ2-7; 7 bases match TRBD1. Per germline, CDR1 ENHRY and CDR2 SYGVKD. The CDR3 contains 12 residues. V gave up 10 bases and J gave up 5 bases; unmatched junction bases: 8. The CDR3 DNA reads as TGTGCCACCGGGGACAGCCGAAACGAGCAGTACTTC. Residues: CATGDSRNEQYF.

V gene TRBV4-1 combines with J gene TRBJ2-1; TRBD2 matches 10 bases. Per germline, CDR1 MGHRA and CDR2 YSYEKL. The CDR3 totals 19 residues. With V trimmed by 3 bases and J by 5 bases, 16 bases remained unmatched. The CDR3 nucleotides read TGCGCCAGCAGCCAGCCCTTACTTAGCGGGAGGCTGACACACAATGAGCAGTTCTTC. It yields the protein CASSQPLLSGRLTHNEQFF.

CDR3: CASSSYRGNYGYTF. The DNA for the CDR3 is TGTGCCAGCAGCTCGTACAGGGGTAACTATGGCTACACCTTC. V usage is TRBV6-5 and J usage is TRBJ1-2, with 7 bases identical to TRBD1. J lost 1 base, V lost 6 bases, and 5 bases had no gene match. Germline-derived CDR1 and CDR2 are MNHEY and SVGAGI. The CDR3 totals 14 residues.

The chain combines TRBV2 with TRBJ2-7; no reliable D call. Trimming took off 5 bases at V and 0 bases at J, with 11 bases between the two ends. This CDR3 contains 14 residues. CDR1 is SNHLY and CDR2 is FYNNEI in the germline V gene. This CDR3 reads CASSLDTHSYEQYF. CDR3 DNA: TGTGCCAGCAGTCTCGACACACACTCCTACGAGCAGTACTTC.

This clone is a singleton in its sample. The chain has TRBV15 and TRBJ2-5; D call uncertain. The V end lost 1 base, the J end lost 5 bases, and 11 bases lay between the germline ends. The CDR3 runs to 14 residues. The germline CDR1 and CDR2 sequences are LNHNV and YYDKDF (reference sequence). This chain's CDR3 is CATSRGVSGETQYF. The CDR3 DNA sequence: TGTGCCACCAGCAGAGGAGTCTCCGGGGAGACCCAGTACTTC.

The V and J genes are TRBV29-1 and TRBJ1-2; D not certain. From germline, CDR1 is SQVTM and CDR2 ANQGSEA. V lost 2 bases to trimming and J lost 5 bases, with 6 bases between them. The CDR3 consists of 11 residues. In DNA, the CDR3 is TGCAGCGTTGAATCCGGGTATGGCTACACCTTC. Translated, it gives CSVESGYGYTF.

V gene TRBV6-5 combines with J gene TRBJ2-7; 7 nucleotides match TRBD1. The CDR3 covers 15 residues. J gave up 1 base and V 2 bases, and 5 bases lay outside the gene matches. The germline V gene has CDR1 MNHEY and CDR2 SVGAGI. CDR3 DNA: TGTGCCAGCAGTTACAGTTACAGGGGTTCCTACGAGCAGTACTTC. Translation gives CASSYSYRGSYEQYF.

The CDR3 sequence is CASSPSRLRGETQYF. The CDR3 bases are TGTGCCAGCAGCCCCTCCCGGTTGAGAGGAGAGACCCAGTACTTC. J is TRBJ2-5 and V is TRBV5-6; D gene ambiguous. CDR3 length: 15 amino acids. Trimming pared 4 bases from V and 4 bases from J, leaving 17 bases between. Looked up from germline, CDR1 is SGHDT and CDR2 is YYEEEE.

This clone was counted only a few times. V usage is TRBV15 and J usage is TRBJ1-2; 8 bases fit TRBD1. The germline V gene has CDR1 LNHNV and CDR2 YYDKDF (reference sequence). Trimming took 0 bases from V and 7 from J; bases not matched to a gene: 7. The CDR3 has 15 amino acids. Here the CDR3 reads CATSRDLGQESGYTF. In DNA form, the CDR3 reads TGTGCCACCAGCAGAGATTTGGGACAGGAAAGTGGCTACACCTTC.

The CDR3 loop reads CASSQLSYEQFF. CDR3 in DNA: TGTGCCAGCAGTCAACTTAGTTATGAGCAGTTCTTC. This chain links TRBV6-1 with TRBJ2-1, with no clear D. V was cut by 5 bases and J by 8 bases, with 10 bases left in between. Per the germline V gene, CDR1 is MNHNS and CDR2 is SASEGT. The CDR3 spans 12 residues.

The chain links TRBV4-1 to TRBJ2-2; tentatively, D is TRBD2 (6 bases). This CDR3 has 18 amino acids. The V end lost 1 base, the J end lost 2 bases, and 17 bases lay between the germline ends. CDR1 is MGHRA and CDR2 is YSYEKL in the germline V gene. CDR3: CASSQVVIGTSNTGELFF. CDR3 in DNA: TGCGCCAGCAGCCAAGTGGTAATAGGGACTTCTAACACCGGGGAGCTGTTTTTT.

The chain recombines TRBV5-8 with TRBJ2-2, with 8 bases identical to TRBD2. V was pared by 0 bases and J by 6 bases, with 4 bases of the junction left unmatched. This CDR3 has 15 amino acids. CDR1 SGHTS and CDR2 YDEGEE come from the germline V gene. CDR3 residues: CASSLVDGRAGELFF. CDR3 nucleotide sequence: TGTGCCAGCAGCTTGGTGGACGGGAGGGCCGGGGAGCTGTTTTTT.

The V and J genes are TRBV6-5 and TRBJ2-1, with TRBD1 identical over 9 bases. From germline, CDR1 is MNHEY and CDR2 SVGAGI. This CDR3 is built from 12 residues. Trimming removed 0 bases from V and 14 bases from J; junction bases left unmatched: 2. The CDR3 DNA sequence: TGTGCCAGCAGTTACTCGGGGGACAGGGAGTTCTTC. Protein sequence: CASSYSGDREFF.

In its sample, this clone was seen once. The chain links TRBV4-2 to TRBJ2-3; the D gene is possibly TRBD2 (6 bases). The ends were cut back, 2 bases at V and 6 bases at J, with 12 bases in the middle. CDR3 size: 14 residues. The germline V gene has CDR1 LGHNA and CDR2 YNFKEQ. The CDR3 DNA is TGTGCCAGCAGCCAATACGGGAGTAGCGATACGCAGTATTTT. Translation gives CASSQYGSSDTQYF.

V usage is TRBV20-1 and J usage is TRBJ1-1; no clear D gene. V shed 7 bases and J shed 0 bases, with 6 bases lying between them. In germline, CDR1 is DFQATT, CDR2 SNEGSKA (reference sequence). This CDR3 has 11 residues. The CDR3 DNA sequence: TGCAGTGGTGAGATGAACACTGAAGCTTTCTTT. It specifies CSGEMNTEAFF.

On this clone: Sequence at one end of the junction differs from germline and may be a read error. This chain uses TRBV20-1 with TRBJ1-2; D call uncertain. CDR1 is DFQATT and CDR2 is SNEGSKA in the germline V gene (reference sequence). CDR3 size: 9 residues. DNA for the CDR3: TGCAGTGCTGTGGTCGGAGGCGGCTTC. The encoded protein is CSAVVGGGF.

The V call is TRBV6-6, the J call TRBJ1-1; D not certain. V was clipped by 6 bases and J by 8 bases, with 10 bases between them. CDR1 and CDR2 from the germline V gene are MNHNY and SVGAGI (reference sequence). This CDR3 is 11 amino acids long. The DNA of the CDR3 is TGTGCCAGCAGCCCGGGAGCCGAAGCTTTCTTT. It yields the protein CASSPGAEAFF.

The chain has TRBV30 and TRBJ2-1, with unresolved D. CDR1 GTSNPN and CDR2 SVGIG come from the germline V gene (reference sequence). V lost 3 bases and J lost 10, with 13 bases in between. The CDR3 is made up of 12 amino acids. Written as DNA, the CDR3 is TGTGCCTGGAGGGTTACTATAGAGGAGCAGTTCTTC. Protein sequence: CAWRVTIEEQFF.

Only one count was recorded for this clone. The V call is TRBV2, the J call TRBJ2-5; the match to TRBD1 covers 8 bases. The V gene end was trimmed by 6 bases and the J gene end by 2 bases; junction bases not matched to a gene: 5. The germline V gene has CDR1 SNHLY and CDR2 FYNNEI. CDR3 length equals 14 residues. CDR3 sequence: CASRLDRGQETQYF. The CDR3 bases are TGTGCCAGCAGGCTAGACAGGGGTCAAGAGACCCAGTACTTC.

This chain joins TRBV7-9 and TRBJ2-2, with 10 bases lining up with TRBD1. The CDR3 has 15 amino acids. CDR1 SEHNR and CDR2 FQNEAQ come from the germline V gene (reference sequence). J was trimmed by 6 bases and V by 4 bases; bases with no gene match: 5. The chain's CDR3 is CASSSVDRGAGELFF. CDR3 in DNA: TGTGCCAGCAGCTCCGTGGACAGGGGGGCCGGGGAGCTGTTTTTT.

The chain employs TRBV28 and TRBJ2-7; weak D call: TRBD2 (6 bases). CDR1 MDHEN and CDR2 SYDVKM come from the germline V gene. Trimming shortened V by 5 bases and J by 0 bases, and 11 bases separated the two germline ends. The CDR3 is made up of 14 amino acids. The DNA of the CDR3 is TGTGCCAGCAGTCCAGGGACTGACTCCTACGAGCAGTACTTC. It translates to CASSPGTDSYEQYF. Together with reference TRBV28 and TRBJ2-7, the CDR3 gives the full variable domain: DVKVTQSSRYLVKRTGEKVFLECVQDMDHENMFWYRQDPGLGLRLIYFSYDVKMKEKGDIPEGYSVSREKKERFSLILESASTNQTSMYLCASSPGTDSYEQYFGPGTRLTVT.

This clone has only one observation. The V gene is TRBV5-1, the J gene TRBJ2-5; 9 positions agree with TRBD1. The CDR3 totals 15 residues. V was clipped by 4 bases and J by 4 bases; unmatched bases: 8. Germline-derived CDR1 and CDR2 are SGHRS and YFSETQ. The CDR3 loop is CASSRRLQGAETQYF. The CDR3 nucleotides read TGCGCCAGCAGCCGAAGATTACAGGGGGCAGAGACCCAGTACTTC.

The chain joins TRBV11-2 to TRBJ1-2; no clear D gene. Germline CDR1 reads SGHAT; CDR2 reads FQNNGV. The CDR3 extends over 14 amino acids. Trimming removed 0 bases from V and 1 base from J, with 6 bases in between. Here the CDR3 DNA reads TGTGCCAGCAGCTTAGAGAGGATTAACTATGGCTACACCTTC. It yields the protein CASSLERINYGYTF.

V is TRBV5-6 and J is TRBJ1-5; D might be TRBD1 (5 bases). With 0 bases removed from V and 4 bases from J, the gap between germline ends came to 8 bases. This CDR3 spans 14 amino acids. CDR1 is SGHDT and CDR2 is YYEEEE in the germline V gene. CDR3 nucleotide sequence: TGTGCCAGCAGCTTGGCGGGGGTAAATCAGCCCCAGCATTTT. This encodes CASSLAGVNQPQHF.